The entry that follows covers one TCR beta chain sequence. The CDR3 contains 14 residues. The V end lost 4 bases, the J end lost 4 bases, and 12 bases lay between the germline ends. CDR1 MNHEY and CDR2 SVGAGI come from the germline V gene. This entry is derived from a study of CD8 T cells in Susac syndrome. cDNA came from around 0.5 to 1 ug RNA primed by random hexamers. Via MiXCR, TCRdb re-called the immunoSEQ multiplex PCR reads, giving one row per CDR3 protein. In the table there are 250,000 to 300,000 distinct CDR3 sequences, 70% to 90% of which are singletons. The chain links TRBV6-5 to TRBJ2-3, with D hard to call. The sequence derives from a human donor with multiple sclerosis. Input material: CD8+ T cells from PBMCs. This CDR3 reads CASSWEPRADTQYF. The CDR3 region has the DNA TGTGCCAGCAGTTGGGAACCACGAGCAGATACGCAGTATTTT.